The 7 T cell receptor beta chains below come from one sample, sequenced in a study of blood T cell repertoires in COVID-19. Repertoires were generated with immunoSEQ multiplex PCR, while TCRdb's copy carries only in-frame clones and drops some. In the table there are about 230,000 clones, about 91% of which are singletons. The sequenced material came from PBMCs or T cells enriched from blood (not recorded which). The receptors here all came from a woman in her thirties or forties with acute COVID-19.

This chain links TRBV11-2 with TRBJ1-2, with 10 bases lining up with TRBD1. The CDR3 extends over 17 amino acids. The junction had 12 bases not matched to a gene; V was cut back by 6 bases and J by 2 bases. Germline CDR1 SGHAT, CDR2 FQNNGV. The DNA of the CDR3 is TGTGCCAGCAGGACGTCCCGGGACAGGGGACGAAACTATGGCTACACCTTC. As protein: CASRTSRDRGRNYGYTF.

This chain joins TRBV12-5 and TRBJ2-1, with 9 bases that match TRBD2. Germline V gene lookup returns CDR1 LGHNT and CDR2 FRNRAP. This CDR3 is built from 13 residues. Germline trimming cut 8 bases from V and 10 bases from J; bases unmatched to any gene: 9. The CDR3 loop is CASPGTSSREQFF. CDR3 DNA sequence: TGTGCTAGTCCCGGGACTAGCTCACGGGAGCAGTTCTTC.

The chain has TRBV5-1 and TRBJ2-7; D unresolved. Germline V gene lookup returns CDR1 SGHRS and CDR2 YFSETQ. The CDR3 sequence is 13 residues long. V was trimmed by 4 bases and J by 0 bases, leaving 8 bases between them. The CDR3 DNA reads as TGCGCCAGCAGCAGATACGGCTCCTACGAGCAGTACTTC. Residues: CASSRYGSYEQYF.

The chain combines TRBV4-1 with TRBJ1-2; D is unresolved. Trimming took 0 bases from V and 2 from J, leaving 10 bases between them. Germline V lookup: CDR1 MGHRA, CDR2 YSYEKL. The length of the CDR3 is 15 residues. The DNA for the CDR3 is TGCGCCAGCAGCCAAGATGGGCAGACGAACTATGGCTACACCTTC. It is translated as CASSQDGQTNYGYTF.

In DNA form, the CDR3 reads TGTGCCAGCAGTTACCGGGAGCAGTTCTTC. This sequence encodes CASSYREQFF. The chain joins TRBV6-5 to TRBJ2-1; D remains unclear. CDR3 length: 10 amino acids. Trimming took off 2 bases at V and 10 bases at J, with 3 bases between the two ends. Germline V lookup: CDR1 MNHEY, CDR2 SVGAGI.

V usage is TRBV15 and J usage is TRBJ2-5, with TRBD1 matching over 10 bases. The CDR3 totals 15 residues. Germline lookup yields CDR1 LNHNV and CDR2 YYDKDF (reference sequence). V was pared by 6 bases and J by 3 bases, with 7 bases of the junction left unmatched. DNA for the CDR3: TGTGCCACCAGAGATAGACAGGGGGCCGAAGAGACCCAGTACTTC. Protein sequence: CATRDRQGAEETQYF.

The chain has TRBV5-3 and TRBJ2-7, with 7 bases aligning to TRBD2. TRBV5-3 is designated an ORF whose function remains uncertain. CDR3 length: 17 amino acids. The V and J ends lost 0 bases and 1 base, in that order; junction bases with no gene match: 10. This chain's CDR3 is CARSLGFGLAGSYEQYV. In DNA, the CDR3 is TGTGCCAGAAGCTTGGGATTTGGCTTAGCGGGTTCCTACGAGCAGTACGTC.